The subject of this entry is one T cell receptor beta chain. Its specificity is unknown. Trimming left V 4 bases short and J 8 bases short, with 15 bases between. Germline CDR1 and CDR2: SGHTA and FQGNSA. This CDR3 is built from 14 residues. This sample is part of a study of T cell repertoires in cytomegalovirus infection. On the study more broadly: An indication of both CMV infection and matching HLA type came from public TCR beta signatures.

TCRdb processed the reads anew with MiXCR; each CDR3 protein has one entry. The repertoire consists of some 320,000 distinct CDR3 sequences, with about 29% occurring once and the leading ten covering around 20%. This sequence was found in a human donor in good health (CMV status not recorded). Some clones in this sample may be carry-over from other donors' samples. Sample: cultured PBMCs, taken from culture after CMV antigen stimulation. The chain has TRBV7-2 and TRBJ1-5, with a possible D match to TRBD1 (5 bases). The CDR3 DNA sequence: TGTGCCAGCAGCTCACTTGGGGCTGTTGAGCCCCAGCATTTT. Translated: CASSSLGAVEPQHF.